This TCR beta chain is from a study of monozygotic twins with inflammatory bowel disease. Concerning this clonotype: Its target is unknown.

Overall study results and limits: Patient-specific immunosuppressive treatments may have made repertoires more variable. Healthy co-twins had higher TCRbeta inverse Simpson diversity than their IBD twins.

Total RNA amounting to approximately 3,300 ng went into each TCR library. From its re-call of the 5' RACE reads, TCRdb lists each CDR3 protein once, without DNA. The table lists tens of thousands of distinct CDR3 sequences, with 7.4% in the top ten. Germline V gives CDR1 KGHSH, CDR2 LQKENI. The length of the CDR3 is 14 residues. The sequenced material came from blood. The V gene is TRBV18, the J gene TRBJ2-3. The receptor was derived from a human donor with ulcerative colitis or Crohn's disease, or a healthy co-twin of an affected twin (not recorded which). CDR3 in amino acids: CASSPRTGMDTQYF.